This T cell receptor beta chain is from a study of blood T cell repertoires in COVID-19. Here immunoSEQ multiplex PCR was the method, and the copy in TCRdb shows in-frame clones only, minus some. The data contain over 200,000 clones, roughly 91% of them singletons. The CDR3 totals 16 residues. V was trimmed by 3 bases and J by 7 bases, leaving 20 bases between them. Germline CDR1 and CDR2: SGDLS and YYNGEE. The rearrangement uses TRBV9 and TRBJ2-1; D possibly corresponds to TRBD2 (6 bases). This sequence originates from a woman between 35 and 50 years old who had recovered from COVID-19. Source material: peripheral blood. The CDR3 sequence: CASSAPGTGVTNEQFF. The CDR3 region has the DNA TGTGCCAGCAGCGCCCCAGGTACGGGAGTAACAAATGAGCAGTTCTTC.